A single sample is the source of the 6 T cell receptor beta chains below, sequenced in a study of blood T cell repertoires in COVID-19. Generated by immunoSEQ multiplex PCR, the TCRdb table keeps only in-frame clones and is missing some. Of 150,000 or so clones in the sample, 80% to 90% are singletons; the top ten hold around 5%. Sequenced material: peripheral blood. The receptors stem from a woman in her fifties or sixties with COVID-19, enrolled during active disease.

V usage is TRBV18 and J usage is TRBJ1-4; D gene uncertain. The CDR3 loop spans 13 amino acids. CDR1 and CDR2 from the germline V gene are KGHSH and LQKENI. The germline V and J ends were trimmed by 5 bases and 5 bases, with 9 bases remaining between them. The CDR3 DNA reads TGTGCCAGCTCATCCTCTCAGAATGAAAAACTGTTTTTT. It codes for CASSSSQNEKLFF.

CDR3 in amino acids: CASSLTASRLQYGYTF. CDR3 sequence (DNA): TGTGCCAGCAGTTTAACCGCTAGTCGCCTTCAATATGGCTACACCTTC. The J gene is TRBJ1-2, the V gene TRBV6-5; D remains unclear. Trimming removed 4 bases at V and 5 bases at J, with 20 bases between. CDR1 and CDR2 from the germline V gene are MNHEY and SVGAGI. This CDR3 is built from 16 residues.

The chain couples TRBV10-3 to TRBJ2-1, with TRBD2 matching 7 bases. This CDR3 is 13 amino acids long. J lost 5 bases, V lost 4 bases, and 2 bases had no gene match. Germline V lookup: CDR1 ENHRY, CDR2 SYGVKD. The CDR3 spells CAISGGLDNEQFF. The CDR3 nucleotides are TGTGCCATCAGTGGTGGACTAGACAATGAGCAGTTCTTC.

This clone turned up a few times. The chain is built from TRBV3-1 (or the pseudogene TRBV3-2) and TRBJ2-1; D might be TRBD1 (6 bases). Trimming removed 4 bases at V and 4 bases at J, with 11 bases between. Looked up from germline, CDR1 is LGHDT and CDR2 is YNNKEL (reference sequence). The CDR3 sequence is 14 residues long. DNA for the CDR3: TGTGCCAGCAGCCGGGACACTCGATACAATGAGCAGTTCTTC. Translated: CASSRDTRYNEQFF.

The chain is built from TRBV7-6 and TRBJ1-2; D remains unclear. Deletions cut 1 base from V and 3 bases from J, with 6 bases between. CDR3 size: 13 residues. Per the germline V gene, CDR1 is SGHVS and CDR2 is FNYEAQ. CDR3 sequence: CASSLDEDYGYTF. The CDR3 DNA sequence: TGTGCCAGCAGCTTAGACGAGGACTATGGCTACACCTTC. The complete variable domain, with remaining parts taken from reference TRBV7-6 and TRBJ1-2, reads GAGVSQSPRYKVTKRGQDVALRCDPISGHVSLYWYRQALGQGPEFLTYFNYEAQQDKSGLPNDRFSAERPEGSISTLTIQRTEQRDSAMYRCASSLDEDYGYTFGSGTRLTVV.

CDR3 sequence: CASMKNGLARETQYF. CDR3 nucleotide sequence: TGTGCCAGCATGAAGAACGGACTAGCGCGAGAGACCCAGTACTTC. The chain joins TRBV6-5 to TRBJ2-5; TRBD2 matches 9 bases. V shed 7 bases and J 4 bases; nucleotides not matched to a gene: 10. CDR1 and CDR2 from the germline V gene are MNHEY and SVGAGI. The CDR3 has 15 amino acids.